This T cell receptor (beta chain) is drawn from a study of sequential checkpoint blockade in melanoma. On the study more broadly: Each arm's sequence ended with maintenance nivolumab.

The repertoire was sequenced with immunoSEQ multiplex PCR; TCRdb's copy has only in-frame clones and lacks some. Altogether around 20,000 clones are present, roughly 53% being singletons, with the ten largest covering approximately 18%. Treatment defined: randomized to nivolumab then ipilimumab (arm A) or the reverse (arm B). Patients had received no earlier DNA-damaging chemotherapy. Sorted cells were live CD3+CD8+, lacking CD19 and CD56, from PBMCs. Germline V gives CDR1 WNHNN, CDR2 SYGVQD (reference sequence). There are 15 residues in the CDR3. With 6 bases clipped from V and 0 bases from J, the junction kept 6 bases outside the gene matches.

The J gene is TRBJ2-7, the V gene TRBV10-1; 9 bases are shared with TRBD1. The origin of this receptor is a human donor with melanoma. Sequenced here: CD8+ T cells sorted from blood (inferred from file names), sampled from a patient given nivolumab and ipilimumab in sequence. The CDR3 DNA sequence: TGCGCCAGCAGCGGACAGGGGACCAGCTCCTACGAGCAGTACTTC. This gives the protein CASSGQGTSSYEQYF.